These 27 T cell receptor beta chains share one sample of origin, sequenced in a study of T cell repertoires in cytomegalovirus infection. TCRdb fed the reads into MiXCR, producing one record per CDR3 protein. The table records about 830,000 distinct CDR3 sequences, 30% to 35% of them present only once. The antigens these receptors bind are not known. Sequencing was performed on cultured CD8+ T cells from PBMCs, taken from culture after CMV antigen stimulation. These receptors were collected from a human donor in good health (CMV status not recorded). Some clones in this sample may be carry-over from other donors' samples.

The chain combines TRBV5-1 with TRBJ2-1; D is ambiguous. CDR3 size: 15 residues. Germline V gene sequence: CDR1 SGHRS, CDR2 YFSETQ. V was cut by 6 bases and J by 0 bases, with 13 bases left in between. CDR3 coding DNA: TGCGCCAGCACCCGTGGTGAAAGCTCCTACAATGAGCAGTTCTTC. Its protein product is CASTRGESSYNEQFF.

This chain uses TRBV5-5 with TRBJ1-5; 9 nucleotides agree with TRBD1. The CDR3 sequence is 16 residues long. Germline CDR1 and CDR2: SGHKS and YYEKEE (reference sequence). J gave up 6 bases and V 4 bases, and 11 bases lay outside the gene matches. The CDR3 coding sequence is TGTGCCAGCAGCCCCTATTCCGGGACAGGGAGTCAGCCCCAGCATTTT. Its translation is CASSPYSGTGSQPQHF.

This clonotype came up a few times. The chain joins TRBV20-1 to TRBJ1-4; D possibly corresponds to TRBD1 (6 bases). Trimming removed 6 bases from V and 8 bases from J, with 19 bases in between. Germline V CDR1 and CDR2: DFQATT, SNEGSKA (reference sequence). The CDR3 consists of 14 residues. The CDR3 sequence is CSAEKRDTLEKLFF. CDR3 nucleotides: TGCAGTGCAGAAAAGCGGGACACACTGGAAAAACTGTTTTTT.

The rearrangement uses TRBV9 and TRBJ1-1; D is undetermined. The V and J ends lost 2 bases and 8 bases respectively, with 10 bases between them. This CDR3 spans 12 amino acids. Looked up from germline, CDR1 is SGDLS and CDR2 is YYNGEE. In DNA, the CDR3 is TGTGCCAGCAGCGTCCGCAGCGGGGAAGCTTTCTTT. Its protein product is CASSVRSGEAFF.

This clonotype was seen many times. CDR3 coding DNA: TGTGCCAGCAGCTTAGGCACTGGGTTCGGCACTGAAGCTTTCTTT. Translated, it gives CASSLGTGFGTEAFF. The V gene is TRBV7-6, the J gene TRBJ1-1, with D unresolved. Trimming pared 1 base from V and 4 bases from J, leaving 13 bases between. The CDR3 runs 15 residues. CDR1 and CDR2 (germline): SGHVS, FNYEAQ.

The V call is TRBV29-1, the J call TRBJ2-7, with 12 bases fitting TRBD1. This CDR3 spans 15 amino acids. Germline V gene lookup returns CDR1 SQVTM and CDR2 ANQGSEA. The trim removed 7 bases at V and 9 bases at J, leaving 16 bases unmatched. The CDR3 spells CSADGGGQGAFGQYF. The CDR3 DNA sequence: TGCAGCGCCGACGGTGGGGGACAGGGGGCTTTCGGGCAGTACTTC.

The CDR3 loop is CASSPGSTGLGVREEQFF. The CDR3 DNA reads as TGTGCCAGCAGCCCTGGCTCGACGGGACTTGGCGTAAGGGAGGAGCAGTTCTTC. The chain links TRBV11-3 to TRBJ2-1, with D possibly TRBD2 on 6 matching bases. Trimming removed 5 bases from V and 10 bases from J, with 30 bases in between. This CDR3 is 18 amino acids long. Germline V gene data show CDR1 as SGHNT and CDR2 as YENEEA.

This clonotype has more than one count but fewer than ten. The genes are TRBV18 and TRBJ1-4; D is uncertain. The CDR3 is made up of 14 amino acids. V lost 3 bases to trimming and J lost 4 bases, with 9 bases between them. Germline V CDR1 and CDR2: KGHSH, LQKENI. For the CDR3, the DNA is TGTGCCAGCTCACCGATTTCCTATAATGAAAAACTGTTTTTT. Translated: CASSPISYNEKLFF.

This chain joins TRBV3-1 and TRBJ2-3, with 8 bases fitting TRBD1. V lost 4 bases, J lost 2 bases, and 8 bases stayed unmatched. The CDR3 has 16 amino acids. Looked up from germline, CDR1 is LGHDT and CDR2 is YNNKEL (reference sequence). The CDR3 sequence: CASSRSRGRDTDTQYF. The CDR3 DNA reads as TGTGCCAGCAGCCGGAGCAGGGGGCGCGACACAGATACGCAGTATTTT.

This rearrangement joins TRBV24-1 to TRBJ2-1; a possible D gene is TRBD2 (7 bases). Trimming shortened V by 1 base and J by 4 bases, and 19 bases separated the two germline ends. CDR1 and CDR2 from the germline V gene are KGHDR and SFDVKD. The CDR3 runs to 18 residues. Here the CDR3 reads CATSDFPTRGAGYNEQFF. Here the CDR3 DNA reads TGTGCCACCAGTGATTTTCCTACCCGGGGGGCTGGGTACAATGAGCAGTTCTTC.

This CDR3 is CASRQTDRGYSYEQYV. CDR3 DNA: TGTGCCAGCCGGCAGACCGACAGGGGGTACTCCTACGAGCAGTACGTC. The V and J genes are TRBV6-1 and TRBJ2-7; 9 bases are a match to TRBD1. CDR1 is MNHNS, CDR2 SASEGT, per germline. The ends lost 8 bases at V and 0 bases at J; junction bases unmatched: 11. The CDR3 has 16 residues.

In its sample, this clonotype was seen many times. The chain couples TRBV7-9 to TRBJ1-1, with a weak D call TRBD1 (5 bases). This CDR3 is 11 amino acids long. The V end lost 3 bases, the J end lost 8 bases, and 7 bases lay between the germline ends. Germline V gives CDR1 SEHNR, CDR2 FQNEAQ (reference sequence). DNA of the CDR3: TGTGCCAGCAGCTTTAGACAGGAAGCTTTCTTT. Its translation is CASSFRQEAFF.

This chain uses TRBV6-5 with TRBJ2-6; 8 positions match TRBD1. V was pared by 0 bases and J by 0 bases, with 4 bases of the junction left unmatched. The CDR3 has 18 amino acids. The germline V gene has CDR1 MNHEY and CDR2 SVGAGI. The chain's CDR3 is CASSYSTGQASGANVLTF. CDR3 coding DNA: TGTGCCAGCAGTTACTCAACGGGACAGGCCTCTGGGGCCAACGTCCTGACTTTC.

A few counts support this clonotype. J is TRBJ1-1 and V is TRBV24-1, with 7 bases matching TRBD1. The CDR3 has 15 amino acids. Germline V gene data show CDR1 as KGHDR and CDR2 as SFDVKD. The V and J ends lost 1 base and 4 bases, in that order; junction bases with no gene match: 5. This chain's CDR3 is CATSDLIPGGTEAFF. The DNA of the CDR3 is TGTGCCACCAGTGATTTAATCCCAGGGGGCACTGAAGCTTTCTTT.

Only one count was recorded for this clonotype. V usage is TRBV27 and J usage is TRBJ1-5; D gene ambiguous. In germline, CDR1 is MNHEY, CDR2 SMNVEV (reference sequence). V was pared by 5 bases and J by 0 bases, with 8 bases between. CDR3 size: 14 residues. CDR3 region: CASSLHLSNQPQHF. CDR3 coding DNA: TGTGCCAGCAGTCTACACCTTAGCAATCAGCCCCAGCATTTT.

This clonotype was seen a few times. The chain is built from TRBV7-9 and TRBJ2-1; 9 positions match TRBD2. This CDR3 spans 15 amino acids. Germline CDR1 and CDR2: SEHNR and FQNEAQ (reference sequence). Losses at the gene ends were 8 bases for V and 3 bases for J; bases not matched to a gene: 8. The CDR3 here is CASPGRGGSYNEQFF. Written as DNA, the CDR3 is TGTGCCAGCCCCGGGCGGGGGGGCAGCTACAATGAGCAGTTCTTC.

A few counts support this clonotype. This chain links TRBV11-2 with TRBJ2-2; D ambiguous. Germline CDR1 reads SGHAT; CDR2 reads FQNNGV. The germline V and J ends were trimmed by 0 bases and 2 bases, with 10 bases remaining between them. This CDR3 has 16 amino acids. The CDR3 nucleotides read TGTGCCAGCAGCTTAGAAGGTTATGTCAACACCGGGGAGCTGTTTTTT. Its protein product is CASSLEGYVNTGELFF.

The V and J genes are TRBV25-1 and TRBJ1-2, with a weak D call TRBD1 (5 bases). Germline V gene lookup returns CDR1 MGHDK and CDR2 SYGVNS. The CDR3 extends over 14 amino acids. Trimming took 8 bases from V and 2 from J, leaving 15 bases between them. CDR3 in amino acids: CASGELSGNYGYTF. CDR3 nucleotides: TGTGCCAGCGGGGAGCTCTCAGGGAACTATGGCTACACCTTC.

This clonotype was counted between two and nine times. The chain combines TRBV7-8 with TRBJ2-3, with 11 bases lining up with TRBD2. The CDR3 consists of 20 residues. Germline values: CDR1 SGHVS, CDR2 FQNEAQ. The V and J ends lost 0 bases and 2 bases, in that order; junction bases with no gene match: 13. The CDR3 reads CASSLARGLADTFITDTQYF. CDR3 bases: TGTGCCAGCAGCTTAGCTCGGGGACTAGCGGACACTTTCATCACAGATACGCAGTATTTT.

There are a few counts of this clonotype. This chain links TRBV29-1 with TRBJ1-2, with 7 bases that match TRBD1. V shed 6 bases and J 7 bases; nucleotides not matched to a gene: 8. The CDR3 is made up of 12 amino acids. CDR1 and CDR2 from the germline V gene are SQVTM and ANQGSEA. Written as DNA, the CDR3 is TGCAGCGTCAGTGACAGGGCCGGTGGCTACACCTTC. This gives the protein CSVSDRAGGYTF.

V usage is TRBV19 and J usage is TRBJ1-1; 8 bases agree with TRBD1. Germline CDR1 LNHDA, CDR2 SQIVND (reference sequence). V gave up 7 bases and J gave up 3 bases; unmatched junction bases: 7. The CDR3 extends over 14 amino acids. As DNA, the CDR3 is TGTGCCAGTACGCCAGGGGGCCACTACACTGAAGCTTTCTTT. Translation: CASTPGGHYTEAFF.

The rearrangement joins TRBV12-5 to TRBJ2-5; D may match TRBD1 or TRBD2 (6 bases each). The CDR3 contains 17 residues. Trimming left V 3 bases short and J 2 bases short, with 19 bases between. Per germline, CDR1 LGHNT and CDR2 FRNRAP. This CDR3 reads CASGFSTDGGGQETQYF. The CDR3 region has the DNA TGTGCTAGTGGTTTTTCCACGGACGGGGGCGGACAAGAGACCCAGTACTTC.

The V and J genes are TRBV18 and TRBJ1-3; D remains ambiguous. Germline CDR1 reads KGHSH; CDR2 reads LQKENI. The CDR3 sequence is 16 residues long. The ends were cut back, 2 bases at V and 2 bases at J, with 13 bases in the middle. The CDR3 coding sequence is TGTGCCAGCTCACCAAACCCCAGGACGACTGGAAACACCATATATTTT. It encodes CASSPNPRTTGNTIYF.

The chain carries TRBV7-9 and TRBJ2-5; D gene ambiguous. CDR1 is SEHNR, CDR2 FQNEAQ, per germline (reference sequence). The CDR3 covers 15 residues. V shed 5 bases and J shed 0 bases, with 13 bases lying between them. The DNA of the CDR3 is TGTGCCAGCAGCCCCCACACCGGCGACCAAGAGACCCAGTACTTC. Translation: CASSPHTGDQETQYF. The entire variable domain, with the rest obtained from reference TRBV7-9 and TRBJ2-5, is as follows: DTGVSQNPRHKITKRGQNVTFRCDPISEHNRLYWYRQTLGQGPEFLTYFQNEAQLEKSRLLSDRFSAERPKGSFSTLEIQRTEQGDSAMYLCASSPHTGDQETQYFGPGTRLLVL.

A few counts support this clonotype. The chain recombines TRBV7-9 with TRBJ2-7, with a possible D match to TRBD1 (6 bases). CDR1 and CDR2 (germline): SEHNR, FQNEAQ (reference sequence). There are 13 residues in the CDR3. Trimming left V 4 bases short and J 6 bases short, with 13 bases between. The CDR3 here is CASSSYRVGEQYV. In DNA form, the CDR3 reads TGTGCCAGCAGCTCCTACAGGGTAGGCGAGCAGTACGTC.

This clonotype was observed a few times. The chain combines TRBV6-2 or TRBV6-3 with TRBJ2-1; 12 nucleotides align to TRBD2. CDR3 length: 17 residues. Germline V gene data show CDR1 as MNHEY and CDR2 as SVGEGT. V was pared by 0 bases and J by 9 bases, with 9 bases of the junction left unmatched. The CDR3 spells CASSYSGGLAGYGEQFF. In DNA form, the CDR3 reads TGTGCCAGCAGTTACTCGGGTGGACTAGCGGGGTATGGTGAGCAGTTCTTC.

The chain couples TRBV4-1 to TRBJ2-7; no clear D. This CDR3 is 13 amino acids long. V was clipped by 2 bases and J by 6 bases, with 11 bases between them. From germline, CDR1 is MGHRA and CDR2 YSYEKL. This chain's CDR3 is CASSQPGIAEQYF. The DNA for the CDR3 is TGCGCCAGCAGCCAACCTGGGATAGCCGAGCAGTACTTC.